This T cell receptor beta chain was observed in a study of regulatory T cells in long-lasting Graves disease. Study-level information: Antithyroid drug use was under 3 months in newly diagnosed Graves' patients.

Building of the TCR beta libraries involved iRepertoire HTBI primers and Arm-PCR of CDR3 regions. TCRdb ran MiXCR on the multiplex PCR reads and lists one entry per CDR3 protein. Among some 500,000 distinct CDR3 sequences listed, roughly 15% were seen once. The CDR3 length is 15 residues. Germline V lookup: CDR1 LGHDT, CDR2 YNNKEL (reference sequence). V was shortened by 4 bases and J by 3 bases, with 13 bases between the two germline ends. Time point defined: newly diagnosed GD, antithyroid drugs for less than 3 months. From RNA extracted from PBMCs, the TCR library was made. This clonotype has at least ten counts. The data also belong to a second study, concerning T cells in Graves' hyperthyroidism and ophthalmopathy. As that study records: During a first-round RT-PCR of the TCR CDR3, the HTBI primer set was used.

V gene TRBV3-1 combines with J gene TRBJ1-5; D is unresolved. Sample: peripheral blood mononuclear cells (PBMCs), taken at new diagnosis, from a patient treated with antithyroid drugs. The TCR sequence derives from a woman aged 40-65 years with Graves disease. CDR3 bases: TGTGCCAGCAGCCTCCGAGGGCAGATCAATCAGCCCCAGCATTTT. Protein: CASSLRGQINQPQHF.